This entry lists 20 T cell receptor beta chains sequenced from one sample in a study of T-cell memory formation after mild COVID-19. TCRdb processed the 5' RACE reads anew with MiXCR; each CDR3 protein has one entry. This repertoire shows about 400,000 distinct CDR3 sequences, about 24% found once; its top ten account for roughly 8.9%. The sequenced material came from PBMCs or a T cell subset sorted from them (not recorded which). The receptors were sampled from an adult woman who had mild COVID-19 (a few samples of this study predate the infection). Cell type and time point are not known.

The chain combines TRBV6-5 with TRBJ2-1; 10 bases are shared with TRBD2. The CDR3 covers 15 residues. With 7 bases clipped from V and 7 bases from J, the junction kept 10 bases outside the gene matches. Germline V gene lookup returns CDR1 MNHEY and CDR2 SVGAGI. The CDR3 coding sequence is TGTGCCAGCACCACGGCACTAGCGGGGTCTAATGAGCAGTTCTTC. It yields the protein CASTTALAGSNEQFF.

In this sample, this clonotype turned up a few times. This chain joins TRBV12-3 or TRBV12-4 and TRBJ1-2; 9 bases agree with TRBD1. CDR3 length equals 13 residues. The trim removed 5 bases at V and 4 bases at J, leaving 2 bases unmatched. The CDR3 coding sequence is TGTGCCAGCAGTACGGGACAGGGCTATGGCTACACCTTC. Its translation: CASSTGQGYGYTF.

The chain recombines TRBV4-3 with TRBJ2-4; 8 bases are a match to TRBD2. The ends lost 3 bases at V and 10 bases at J; junction bases unmatched: 8. CDR3 size: 14 residues. The germline gives CDR1 LGHNA, CDR2 YSLEER. The CDR3: CASSQGLEASIQYF. The CDR3 DNA reads TGCGCCAGCAGCCAGGGACTAGAAGCTTCAATTCAGTACTTC.

V usage is TRBV12-3 or TRBV12-4 and J usage is TRBJ2-5, with a weak D call TRBD2 (6 bases). Trimming shortened V by 2 bases and J by 7 bases, and 11 bases separated the two germline ends. This CDR3 has 13 amino acids. CDR3 nucleotide sequence: TGTGCCAGCAGTTTAAACTGGAGGGGGACCCAGTACTTC. Translating gives CASSLNWRGTQYF.

J is TRBJ2-1 and V is TRBV4-2, with D tentatively TRBD2 (5 bases). V dropped 0 bases and J dropped 12 bases, with 6 bases sitting between them. The CDR3 sequence is 11 residues long. Germline V CDR1 and CDR2: LGHNA, YNFKEQ. CDR3 loop: CASSQEGVQFF. The DNA of the CDR3 is TGTGCCAGCAGCCAAGAGGGAGTGCAGTTCTTC.

The V and J genes are TRBV5-6 and TRBJ2-5; D is possibly TRBD1 (5 bases). V was pared by 2 bases and J by 7 bases, with 18 bases between. The CDR3 is 15 amino acids. Per the germline V gene, CDR1 is SGHDT and CDR2 is YYEEEE. This CDR3 reads CASSFRTRQYATQYF. DNA of the CDR3: TGTGCCAGCAGCTTCCGCACAAGACAGTACGCGACCCAGTACTTC.

The CDR3 loop reads CASSPRLAGRYEQYF. DNA of the CDR3: TGCGCCAGCAGCCCCCGACTAGCGGGGAGATACGAGCAGTACTTC. J is TRBJ2-7 and V is TRBV4-1; 11 bases map to TRBD2. CDR1 is MGHRA and CDR2 is YSYEKL in the germline V gene. Unmatched junction bases numbered 6, after V lost 4 bases and J lost 4 bases. This CDR3 comprises 15 residues.

This clonotype came up a few times. J is TRBJ2-2 and V is TRBV12-3 or TRBV12-4; 8 bases line up with TRBD1. Unmatched junction bases numbered 5, after V lost 5 bases and J lost 3 bases. The CDR3 spans 15 residues. The CDR3 DNA is TGTGCCAGCAGTACGGACAGGGCGCACACCGGGGAGCTGTTTTTT. Amino acids: CASSTDRAHTGELFF.

Only a few counts were recorded for this clonotype. The chain recombines TRBV4-1 with TRBJ2-7, with 9 bases identical to TRBD1. Germline CDR1 MGHRA, CDR2 YSYEKL. J lost 4 bases, V lost 3 bases, and 7 bases had no gene match. This CDR3 has 15 residues. CDR3 nucleotide sequence: TGCGCCAGCAGCCACCCGACAGGGGGGGAGTACGAGCAGTACTTC. Its protein is CASSHPTGGEYEQYF.

The chain recombines TRBV6-6 with TRBJ2-1, with TRBD2 matching over 9 bases. V shed 5 bases and J 8 bases; nucleotides not matched to a gene: 10. CDR3 length: 15 amino acids. The germline V gene has CDR1 MNHNY and CDR2 SVGAGI (reference sequence). The CDR3 protein is CASSPIAGGAYEQFF. The DNA for the CDR3 is TGTGCCAGCAGTCCCATTGCGGGGGGGGCCTATGAGCAGTTCTTC.

V usage is TRBV7-6 and J usage is TRBJ2-7; weak D call: TRBD2 (7 bases). The CDR3 length is 13 residues. Germline CDR1 SGHVS, CDR2 FNYEAQ. Trimming pared 8 bases from V and 4 bases from J, leaving 15 bases between. Here the CDR3 reads CASGGGGSYEQYF. The DNA for the CDR3 is TGTGCCAGCGGGGGGGGCGGCAGTTACGAGCAGTACTTC.

This clonotype was seen more than once but under ten times. The chain links TRBV5-1 to TRBJ1-5; D remains ambiguous. CDR1 is SGHRS, CDR2 YFSETQ, per germline. The CDR3 is 13 amino acids. With 4 bases removed from V and 7 bases from J, the gap between germline ends came to 12 bases. The CDR3 region is CASSLGEEQPQHF. The CDR3 coding sequence is TGCGCCAGCAGCCTTGGGGAGGAGCAGCCCCAGCATTTT.

This clonotype has a handful of counts. The chain links TRBV10-3 to TRBJ2-1; no definite D call. V gave up 6 bases and J gave up 6 bases, with 12 bases separating them. There are 13 residues in the CDR3. Germline CDR1 and CDR2: ENHRY and SYGVKD. In DNA form, the CDR3 reads TGTGCCATCAGCCCGGCCGATGGCAATGAGCAGTTCTTC. It is translated as CAISPADGNEQFF.

The CDR3 spells CASLSNSYEQYF. In DNA, the CDR3 is TGTGCCAGCCTCTCCAACTCCTACGAGCAGTACTTC. The chain links TRBV27 to TRBJ2-7; no definite D call. The CDR3 contains 12 residues. Germline CDR1 reads MNHEY; CDR2 reads SMNVEV (reference sequence). With 8 bases removed from V and 0 bases from J, the gap between germline ends came to 8 bases.

The chain couples TRBV7-9 to TRBJ2-7; no firm D call. Germline CDR1 reads SEHNR; CDR2 reads FQNEAQ (reference sequence). The CDR3 has 15 residues. The V end was cut by 0 bases, the J end by 0 bases, with 9 bases between. The CDR3 region has the DNA TGTGCCAGCAGCTTAGCAGGGCCCTCCTCCTACGAGCAGTACTTC. It is translated as CASSLAGPSSYEQYF.

This clonotype was found a few times. The V call is TRBV6-6, the J call TRBJ2-7; D ambiguous. Germline V gene sequence: CDR1 MNHNY, CDR2 SVGAGI (reference sequence). CDR3 size: 13 residues. V lost 8 bases and J lost 6, with 17 bases in between. CDR3 sequence reads: CASSAFPTREQYF. In DNA form, the CDR3 reads TGTGCCAGCTCCGCTTTCCCCACTCGCGAGCAGTACTTC.

The sample holds a few counts of this clonotype. V and J are TRBV4-1 and TRBJ1-6, with 9 bases fitting TRBD1. Germline lookup yields CDR1 MGHRA and CDR2 YSYEKL. The CDR3 contains 18 residues. Losses at the gene ends were 4 bases for V and 8 bases for J; bases not matched to a gene: 15. The CDR3 region is CASSLLSGGQGAHSPLHF. As DNA, the CDR3 is TGCGCCAGCAGCCTCCTTTCAGGGGGACAGGGCGCACATTCACCCCTCCACTTT.

The chain recombines TRBV4-1 with TRBJ2-2, with 7 positions matching TRBD1. The germline V gene has CDR1 MGHRA and CDR2 YSYEKL. CDR3 length equals 15 residues. Trimming took 4 bases from V and 3 from J; bases not matched to a gene: 5. For the CDR3, the DNA is TGCGCCAGCAGCCCGACAGGGACCTACACCGGGGAGCTGTTTTTT. It codes for CASSPTGTYTGELFF.

Note on this clonotype: One end of the junction is discordant with germline, which a read error may explain. This rearrangement joins TRBV7-3 to TRBJ1-2; TRBD1 agrees at 9 bases. The CDR3 totals 15 residues. The germline V gene encodes CDR1 SGHTA and CDR2 FQGTGA. The CDR3 spells CASSLTGTGNYGYTF. The CDR3 DNA follows: TGTGCCAGCAGCCTAACCGGGACAGGGAACTATGGCTACACCTTC.

V is TRBV5-1 and J is TRBJ2-5, with 7 nucleotides matching TRBD2. The CDR3 spans 14 residues. V lost 0 bases, J lost 7 bases, and 6 bases stayed unmatched. The germline V gene has CDR1 SGHRS and CDR2 YFSETQ. The CDR3 protein is CASSLDGGGRTQYF. CDR3 nucleotides: TGCGCCAGCAGCTTGGATGGCGGGGGTCGGACCCAGTACTTC.